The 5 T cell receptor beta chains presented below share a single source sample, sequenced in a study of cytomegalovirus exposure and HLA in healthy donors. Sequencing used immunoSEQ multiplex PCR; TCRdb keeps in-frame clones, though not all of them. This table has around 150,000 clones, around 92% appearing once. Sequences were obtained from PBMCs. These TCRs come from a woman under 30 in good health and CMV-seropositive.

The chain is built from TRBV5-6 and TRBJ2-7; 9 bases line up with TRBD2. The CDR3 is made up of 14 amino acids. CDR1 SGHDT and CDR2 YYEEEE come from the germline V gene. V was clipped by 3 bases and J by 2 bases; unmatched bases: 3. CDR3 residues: CASSSIAGAYEQYF. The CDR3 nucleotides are TGTGCCAGCAGCTCCATAGCGGGGGCCTACGAGCAGTACTTC.

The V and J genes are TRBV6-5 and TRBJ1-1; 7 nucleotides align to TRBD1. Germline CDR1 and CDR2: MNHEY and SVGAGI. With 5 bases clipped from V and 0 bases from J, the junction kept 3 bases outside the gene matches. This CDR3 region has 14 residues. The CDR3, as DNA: TGTGCCAGCAGTCGACAGGGCATGAACACTGAAGCTTTCTTT. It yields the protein CASSRQGMNTEAFF.

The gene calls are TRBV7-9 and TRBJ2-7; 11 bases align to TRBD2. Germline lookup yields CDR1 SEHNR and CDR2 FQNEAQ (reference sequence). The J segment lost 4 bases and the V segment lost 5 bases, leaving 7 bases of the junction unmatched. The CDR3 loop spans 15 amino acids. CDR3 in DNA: TGTGCCAGCAGCCCAGCGGGACTAGCGGTGTACGAGCAGTACTTC. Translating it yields CASSPAGLAVYEQYF.

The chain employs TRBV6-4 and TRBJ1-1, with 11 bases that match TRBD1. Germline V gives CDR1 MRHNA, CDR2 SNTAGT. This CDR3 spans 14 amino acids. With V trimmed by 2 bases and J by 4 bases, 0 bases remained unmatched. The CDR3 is CASSDGTGGTEAFF. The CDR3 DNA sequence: TGTGCCAGCAGTGACGGGACAGGGGGCACTGAAGCTTTCTTT.

CDR3 protein: CASSRTGDTAETQYF. The CDR3, as DNA: TGTGCCAGCTCCCGGACAGGGGACACTGCAGAGACCCAGTACTTC. The rearrangement links TRBV6-4 to TRBJ2-5, with TRBD1 identical over 9 bases. Germline assignment: CDR1 MRHNA and CDR2 SNTAGT. The CDR3 extends over 15 amino acids. J gave up 4 bases and V 8 bases, and 11 bases lay outside the gene matches.